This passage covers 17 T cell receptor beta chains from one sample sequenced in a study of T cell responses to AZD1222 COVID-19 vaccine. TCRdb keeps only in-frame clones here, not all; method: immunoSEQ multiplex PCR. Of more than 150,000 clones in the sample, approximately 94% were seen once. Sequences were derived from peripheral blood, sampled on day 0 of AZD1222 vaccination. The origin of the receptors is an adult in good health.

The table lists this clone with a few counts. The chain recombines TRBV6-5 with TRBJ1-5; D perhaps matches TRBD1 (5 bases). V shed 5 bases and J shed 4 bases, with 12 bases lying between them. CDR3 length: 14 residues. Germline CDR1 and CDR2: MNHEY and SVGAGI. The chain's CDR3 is CASSNDDRNQPQHF. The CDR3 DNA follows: TGTGCCAGCAGTAACGACGACAGAAATCAGCCCCAGCATTTT.

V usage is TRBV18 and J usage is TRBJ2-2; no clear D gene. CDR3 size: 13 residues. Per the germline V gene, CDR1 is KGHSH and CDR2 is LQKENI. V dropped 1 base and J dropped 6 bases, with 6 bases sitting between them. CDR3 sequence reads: CASSPRDSGELFF. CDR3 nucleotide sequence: TGTGCCAGCTCACCACGAGATTCCGGGGAGCTGTTTTTT.

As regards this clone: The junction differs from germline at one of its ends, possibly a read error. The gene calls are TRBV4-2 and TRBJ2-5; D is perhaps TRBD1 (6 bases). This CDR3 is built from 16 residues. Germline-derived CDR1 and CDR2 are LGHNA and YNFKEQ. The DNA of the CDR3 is TGTGCCAGCAGCCCCCGAGAGAGGGGGTACCAGGAGACCCAGTACTTC. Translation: CASSPRERGYQETQYF.

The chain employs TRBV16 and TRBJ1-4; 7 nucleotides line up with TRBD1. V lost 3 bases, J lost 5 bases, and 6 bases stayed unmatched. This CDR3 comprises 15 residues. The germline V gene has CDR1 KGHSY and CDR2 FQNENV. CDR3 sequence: CASSQTGTVNEKLFF. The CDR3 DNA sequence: TGTGCCAGCAGCCAGACCGGGACAGTGAATGAAAAACTGTTTTTT. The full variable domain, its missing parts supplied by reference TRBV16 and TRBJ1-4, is GEEVAQTPKHLVRGEGQKAKLYCAPIKGHSYVFWYQQVLKNEFKFLISFQNENVFDETGMPKERFSAKCLPNSPCSLEIQATKLEDSAVYFCASSQTGTVNEKLFFGSGTQLSVL.

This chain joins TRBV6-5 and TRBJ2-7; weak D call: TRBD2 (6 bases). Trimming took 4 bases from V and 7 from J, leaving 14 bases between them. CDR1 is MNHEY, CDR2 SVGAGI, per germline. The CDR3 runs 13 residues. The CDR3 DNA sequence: TGTGCCAGCAGTTCGATACCGGGACTGGAGCAGTACTTC. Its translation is CASSSIPGLEQYF.

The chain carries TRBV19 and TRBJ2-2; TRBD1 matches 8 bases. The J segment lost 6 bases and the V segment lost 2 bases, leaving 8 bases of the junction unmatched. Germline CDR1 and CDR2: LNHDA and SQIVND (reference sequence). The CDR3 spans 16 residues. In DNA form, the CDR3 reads TGTGCCAGTAGTATACAGGGGGCTTTGATTGCCGGGGAGCTGTTTTTT. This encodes CASSIQGALIAGELFF.

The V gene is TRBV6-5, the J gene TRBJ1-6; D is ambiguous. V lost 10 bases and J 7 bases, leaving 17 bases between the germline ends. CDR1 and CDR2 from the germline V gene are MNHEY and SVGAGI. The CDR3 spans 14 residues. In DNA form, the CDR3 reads TGTGCCACCCGAAGTCAGTGGAGGAATTCACCCCTCCACTTT. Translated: CATRSQWRNSPLHF.

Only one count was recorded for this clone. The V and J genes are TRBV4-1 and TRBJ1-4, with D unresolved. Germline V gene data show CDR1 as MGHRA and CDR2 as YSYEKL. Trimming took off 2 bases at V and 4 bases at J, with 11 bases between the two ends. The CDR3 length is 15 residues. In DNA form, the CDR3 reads TGCGCCAGCAGCCAAATTGGGCGGAATAATGAAAAACTGTTTTTT. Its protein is CASSQIGRNNEKLFF.

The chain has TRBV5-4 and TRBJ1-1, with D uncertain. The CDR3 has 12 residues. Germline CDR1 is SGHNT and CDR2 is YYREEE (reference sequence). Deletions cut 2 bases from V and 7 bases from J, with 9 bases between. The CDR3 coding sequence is TGTGCCAGCAGCTTCGGGGATGGTGAAGCTTTCTTT. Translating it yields CASSFGDGEAFF.

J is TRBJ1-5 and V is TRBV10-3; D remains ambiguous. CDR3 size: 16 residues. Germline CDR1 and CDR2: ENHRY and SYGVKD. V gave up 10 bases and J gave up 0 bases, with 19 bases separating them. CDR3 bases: TGTGCCACCCTACTGATTGACGCCCATAGCAATCAGCCCCAGCATTTT. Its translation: CATLLIDAHSNQPQHF.

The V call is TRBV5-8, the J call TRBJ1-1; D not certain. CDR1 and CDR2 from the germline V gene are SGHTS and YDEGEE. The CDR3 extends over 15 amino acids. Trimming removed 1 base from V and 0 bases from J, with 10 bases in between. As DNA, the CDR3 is TGTGCCAGCAGCTTGCCCCTACAGCTGAACACTGAAGCTTTCTTT. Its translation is CASSLPLQLNTEAFF.

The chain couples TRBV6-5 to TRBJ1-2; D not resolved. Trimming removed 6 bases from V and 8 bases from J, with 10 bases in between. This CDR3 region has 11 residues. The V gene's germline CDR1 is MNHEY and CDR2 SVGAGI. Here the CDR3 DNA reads TGTGCCAGCAGAGCCGCTAGGGGCTACACCTTC. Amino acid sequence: CASRAARGYTF.

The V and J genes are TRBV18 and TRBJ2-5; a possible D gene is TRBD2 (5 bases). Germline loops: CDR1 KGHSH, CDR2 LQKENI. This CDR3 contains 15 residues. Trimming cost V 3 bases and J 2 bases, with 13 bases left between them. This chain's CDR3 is CASSPPGLAQETQYF. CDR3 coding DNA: TGTGCCAGCTCACCGCCCGGACTCGCACAAGAGACCCAGTACTTC.

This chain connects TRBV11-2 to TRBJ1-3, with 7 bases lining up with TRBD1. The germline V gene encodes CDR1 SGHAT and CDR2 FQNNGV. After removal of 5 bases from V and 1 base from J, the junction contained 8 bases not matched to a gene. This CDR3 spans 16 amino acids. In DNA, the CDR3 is TGTGCCAGCAGCCGAGTACAGGGGACATCTGGAAACACCATATATTTT. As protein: CASSRVQGTSGNTIYF.

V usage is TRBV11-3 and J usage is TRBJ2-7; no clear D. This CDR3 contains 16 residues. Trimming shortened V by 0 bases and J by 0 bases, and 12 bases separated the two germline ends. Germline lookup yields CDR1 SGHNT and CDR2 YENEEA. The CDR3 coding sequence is TGTGCCAGCAGCTTAGATTCGTCAGCGCCCTCCTACGAGCAGTACTTC. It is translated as CASSLDSSAPSYEQYF.

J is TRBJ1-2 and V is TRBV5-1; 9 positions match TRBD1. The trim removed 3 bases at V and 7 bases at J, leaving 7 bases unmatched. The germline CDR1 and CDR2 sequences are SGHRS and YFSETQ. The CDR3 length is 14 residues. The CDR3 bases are TGCGCCAGCAGCTCGGGACAGGGAACAAGTGGCTACACCTTC. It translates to CASSSGQGTSGYTF.

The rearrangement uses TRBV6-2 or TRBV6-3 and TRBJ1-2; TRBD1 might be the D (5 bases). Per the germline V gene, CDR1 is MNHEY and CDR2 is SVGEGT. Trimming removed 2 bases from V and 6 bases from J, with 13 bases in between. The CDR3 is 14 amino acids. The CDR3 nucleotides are TGTGCCAGCAGTTACGCAGCCCGGGGCAATGGCTACACCTTC. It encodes CASSYAARGNGYTF.